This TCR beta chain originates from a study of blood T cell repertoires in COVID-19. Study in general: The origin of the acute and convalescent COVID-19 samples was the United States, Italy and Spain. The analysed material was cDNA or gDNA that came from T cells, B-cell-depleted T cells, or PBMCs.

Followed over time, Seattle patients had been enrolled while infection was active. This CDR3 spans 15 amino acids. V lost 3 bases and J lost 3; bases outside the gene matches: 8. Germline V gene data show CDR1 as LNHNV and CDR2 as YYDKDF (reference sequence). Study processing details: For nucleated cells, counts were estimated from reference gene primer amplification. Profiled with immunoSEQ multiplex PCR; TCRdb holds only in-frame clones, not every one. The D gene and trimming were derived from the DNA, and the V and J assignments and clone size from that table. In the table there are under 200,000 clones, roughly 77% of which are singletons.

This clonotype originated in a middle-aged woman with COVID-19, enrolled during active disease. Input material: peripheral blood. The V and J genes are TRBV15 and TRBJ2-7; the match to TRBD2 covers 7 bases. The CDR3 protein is CATSRERGLSYEQYF. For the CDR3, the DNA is TGTGCCACCAGCAGGGAAAGGGGACTAAGCTACGAGCAGTACTTC. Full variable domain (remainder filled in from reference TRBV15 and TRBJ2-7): DAMVIQNPRYQVTQFGKPVTLSCSQTLNHNVMYWYQQKSSQAPKLLFHYYDKDFNNEADTPDNFQSRRPNTSFCFLDIRSPGLGDTAMYLCATSRERGLSYEQYFGPGTRLTVT.